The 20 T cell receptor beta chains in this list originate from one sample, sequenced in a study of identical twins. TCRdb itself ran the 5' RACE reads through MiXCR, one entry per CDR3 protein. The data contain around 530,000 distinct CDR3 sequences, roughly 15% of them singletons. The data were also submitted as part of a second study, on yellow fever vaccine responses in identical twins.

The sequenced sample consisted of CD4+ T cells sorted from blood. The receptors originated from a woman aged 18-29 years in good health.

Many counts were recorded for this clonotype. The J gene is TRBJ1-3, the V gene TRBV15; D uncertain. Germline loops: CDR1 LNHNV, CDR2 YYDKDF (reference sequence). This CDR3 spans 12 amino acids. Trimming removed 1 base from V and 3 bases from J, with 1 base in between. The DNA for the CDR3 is TGTGCCACCAGCAGAGGTGGAAACACCATATATTTT. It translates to CATSRGGNTIYF.

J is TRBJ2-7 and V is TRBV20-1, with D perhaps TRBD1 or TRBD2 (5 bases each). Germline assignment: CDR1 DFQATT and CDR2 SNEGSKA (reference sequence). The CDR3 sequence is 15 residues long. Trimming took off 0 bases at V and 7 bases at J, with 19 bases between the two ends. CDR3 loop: CSAREYRDDVGEQYV. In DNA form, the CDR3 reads TGCAGTGCTAGAGAATACCGGGACGACGTTGGGGAGCAGTACGTC.

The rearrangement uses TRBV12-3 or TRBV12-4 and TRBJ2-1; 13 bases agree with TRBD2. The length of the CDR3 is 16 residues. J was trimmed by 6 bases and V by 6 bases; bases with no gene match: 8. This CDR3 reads CASRNPGLAGVNEQFF. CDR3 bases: TGTGCCAGCAGGAACCCAGGACTAGCGGGAGTCAATGAGCAGTTCTTC.

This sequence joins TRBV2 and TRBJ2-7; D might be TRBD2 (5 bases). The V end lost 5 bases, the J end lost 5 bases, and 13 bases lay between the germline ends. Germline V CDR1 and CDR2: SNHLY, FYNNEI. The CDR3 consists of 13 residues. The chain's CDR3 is CASSQLGNHEQYV. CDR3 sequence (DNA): TGTGCCAGCAGTCAACTAGGGAACCACGAGCAGTACGTC.

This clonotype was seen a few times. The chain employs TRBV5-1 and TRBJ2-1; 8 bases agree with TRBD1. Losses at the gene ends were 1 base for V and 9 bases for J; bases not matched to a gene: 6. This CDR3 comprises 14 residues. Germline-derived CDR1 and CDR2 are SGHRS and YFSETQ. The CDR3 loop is CASSLRGQGVEQFF. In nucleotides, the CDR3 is TGCGCCAGCAGCTTGCGCGGACAGGGCGTTGAGCAGTTCTTC.

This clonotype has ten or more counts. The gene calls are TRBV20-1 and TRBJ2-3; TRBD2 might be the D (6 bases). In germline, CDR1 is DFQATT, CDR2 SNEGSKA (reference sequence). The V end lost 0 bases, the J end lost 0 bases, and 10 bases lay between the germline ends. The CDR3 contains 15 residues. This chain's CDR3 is CSARDPGTSTDTQYF. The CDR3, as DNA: TGCAGTGCTAGAGATCCCGGGACTAGCACAGATACGCAGTATTTT.

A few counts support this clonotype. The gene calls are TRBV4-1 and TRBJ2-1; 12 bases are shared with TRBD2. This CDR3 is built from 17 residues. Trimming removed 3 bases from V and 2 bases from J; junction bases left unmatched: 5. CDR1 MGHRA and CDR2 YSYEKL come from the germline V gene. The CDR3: CASSQSASGRAYNEQFF. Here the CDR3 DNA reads TGCGCCAGCAGCCAGTCAGCTAGCGGGAGGGCCTACAATGAGCAGTTCTTC.

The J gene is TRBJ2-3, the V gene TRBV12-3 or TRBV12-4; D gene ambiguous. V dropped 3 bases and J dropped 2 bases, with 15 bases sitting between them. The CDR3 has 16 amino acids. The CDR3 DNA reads TGTGCCAGCAGTTTTTCCGGCAGCCTCCCCACAGATACGCAGTATTTT. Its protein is CASSFSGSLPTDTQYF.

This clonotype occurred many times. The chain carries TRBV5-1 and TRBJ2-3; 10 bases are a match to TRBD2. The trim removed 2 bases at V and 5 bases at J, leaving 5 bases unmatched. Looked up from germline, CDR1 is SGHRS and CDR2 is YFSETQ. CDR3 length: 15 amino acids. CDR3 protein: CASSFSGGHKDTQYF. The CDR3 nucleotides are TGCGCCAGCAGCTTTAGCGGGGGGCATAAAGATACGCAGTATTTT.

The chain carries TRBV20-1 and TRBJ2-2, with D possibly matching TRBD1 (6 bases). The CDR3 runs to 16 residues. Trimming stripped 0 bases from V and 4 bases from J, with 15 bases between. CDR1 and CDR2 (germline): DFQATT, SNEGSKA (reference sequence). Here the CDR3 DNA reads TGCAGTGCTAGAGAGCCCTCAGGGGTTGGCACCGGGGAGCTGTTTTTT. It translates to CSAREPSGVGTGELFF.

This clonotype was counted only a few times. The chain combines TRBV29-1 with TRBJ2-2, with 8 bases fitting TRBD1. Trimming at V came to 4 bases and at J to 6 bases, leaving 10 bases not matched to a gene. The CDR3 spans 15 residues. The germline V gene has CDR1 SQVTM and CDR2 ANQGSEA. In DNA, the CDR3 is TGCAGCGTTGGGAGACAGGGGTCTTCCCCCGGGGAGCTGTTTTTT. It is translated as CSVGRQGSSPGELFF.

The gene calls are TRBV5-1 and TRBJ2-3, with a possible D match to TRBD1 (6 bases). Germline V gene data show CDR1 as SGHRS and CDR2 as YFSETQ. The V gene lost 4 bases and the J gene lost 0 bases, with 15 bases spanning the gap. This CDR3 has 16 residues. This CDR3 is CASSRTGSPSTDTQYF. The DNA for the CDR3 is TGCGCCAGCAGCCGAACAGGGTCCCCAAGCACAGATACGCAGTATTTT.

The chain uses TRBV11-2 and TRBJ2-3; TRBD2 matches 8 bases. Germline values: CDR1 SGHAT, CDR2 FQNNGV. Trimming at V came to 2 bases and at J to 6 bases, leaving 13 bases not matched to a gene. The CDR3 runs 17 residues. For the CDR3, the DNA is TGTGCCAGCAGCTTATTGCCAGCGGGGGCCCCGGGGGATACGCAGTATTTT. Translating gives CASSLLPAGAPGDTQYF. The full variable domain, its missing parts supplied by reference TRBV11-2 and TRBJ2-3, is EAGVAQSPRYKIIEKRQSVAFWCNPISGHATLYWYQQILGQGPKLLIQFQNNGVVDDSQLPKDRFSAERLKGVDSTLKIQPAKLEDSAVYLCASSLLPAGAPGDTQYFGPGTRLTVL.

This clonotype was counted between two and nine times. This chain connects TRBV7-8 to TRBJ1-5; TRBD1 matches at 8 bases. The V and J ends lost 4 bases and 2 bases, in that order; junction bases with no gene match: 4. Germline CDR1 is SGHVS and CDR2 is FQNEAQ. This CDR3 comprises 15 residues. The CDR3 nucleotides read TGTGCCAGCAGCTCGGACAGGGCAGGCAATCAGCCCCAGCATTTT. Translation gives CASSSDRAGNQPQHF.

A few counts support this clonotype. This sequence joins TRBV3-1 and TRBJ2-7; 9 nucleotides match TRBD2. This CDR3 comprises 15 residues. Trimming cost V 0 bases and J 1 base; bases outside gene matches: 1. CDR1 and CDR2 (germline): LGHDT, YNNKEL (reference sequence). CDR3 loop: CASSQESGRSYEQYF. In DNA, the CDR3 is TGTGCCAGCAGCCAAGAAAGCGGGAGGTCCTACGAGCAGTACTTC.

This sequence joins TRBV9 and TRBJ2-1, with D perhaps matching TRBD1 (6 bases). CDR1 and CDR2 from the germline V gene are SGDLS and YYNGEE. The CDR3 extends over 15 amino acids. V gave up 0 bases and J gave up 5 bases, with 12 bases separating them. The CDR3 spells CASSVGVSGDNEQFF. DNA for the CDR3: TGTGCCAGCAGCGTAGGGGTGTCAGGGGACAATGAGCAGTTCTTC. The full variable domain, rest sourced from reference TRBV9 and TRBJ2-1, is DSGVTQTPKHLITATGQRVTLRCSPRSGDLSVYWYQQSLDQGLQFLIQYYNGEERAKGNILERFSAQQFPDLHSELNLSSLELGDSALYFCASSVGVSGDNEQFFGPGTRLTVL.

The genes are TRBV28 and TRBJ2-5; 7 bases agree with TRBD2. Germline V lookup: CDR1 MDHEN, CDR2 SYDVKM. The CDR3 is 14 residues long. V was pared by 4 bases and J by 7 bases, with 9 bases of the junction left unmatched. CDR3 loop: CASSSPNGRWTQYF. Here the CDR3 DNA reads TGTGCCAGCAGTTCCCCCAACGGGAGGTGGACCCAGTACTTC.

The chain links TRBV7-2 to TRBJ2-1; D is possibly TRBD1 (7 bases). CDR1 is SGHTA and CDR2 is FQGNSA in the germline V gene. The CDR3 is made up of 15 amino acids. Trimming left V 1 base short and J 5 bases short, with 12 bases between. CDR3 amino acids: CASSLGQGLHNEQFF. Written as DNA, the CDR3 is TGTGCCAGCAGCTTAGGACAGGGACTTCACAATGAGCAGTTCTTC.

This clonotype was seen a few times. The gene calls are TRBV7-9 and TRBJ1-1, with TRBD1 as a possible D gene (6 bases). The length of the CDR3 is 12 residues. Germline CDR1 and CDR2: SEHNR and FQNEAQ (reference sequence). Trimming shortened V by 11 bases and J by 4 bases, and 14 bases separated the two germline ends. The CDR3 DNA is TGTGCCGGCGAGGGGGAGCGCACTGAAGCTTTCTTT. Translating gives CAGEGERTEAFF.

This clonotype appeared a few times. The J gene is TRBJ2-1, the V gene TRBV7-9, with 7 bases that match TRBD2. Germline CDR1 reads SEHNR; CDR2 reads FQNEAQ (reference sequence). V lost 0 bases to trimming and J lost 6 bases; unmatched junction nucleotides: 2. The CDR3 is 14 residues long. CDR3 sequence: CASSLAGGINEQFF. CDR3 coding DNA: TGTGCCAGCAGCTTAGCGGGGGGGATCAATGAGCAGTTCTTC.